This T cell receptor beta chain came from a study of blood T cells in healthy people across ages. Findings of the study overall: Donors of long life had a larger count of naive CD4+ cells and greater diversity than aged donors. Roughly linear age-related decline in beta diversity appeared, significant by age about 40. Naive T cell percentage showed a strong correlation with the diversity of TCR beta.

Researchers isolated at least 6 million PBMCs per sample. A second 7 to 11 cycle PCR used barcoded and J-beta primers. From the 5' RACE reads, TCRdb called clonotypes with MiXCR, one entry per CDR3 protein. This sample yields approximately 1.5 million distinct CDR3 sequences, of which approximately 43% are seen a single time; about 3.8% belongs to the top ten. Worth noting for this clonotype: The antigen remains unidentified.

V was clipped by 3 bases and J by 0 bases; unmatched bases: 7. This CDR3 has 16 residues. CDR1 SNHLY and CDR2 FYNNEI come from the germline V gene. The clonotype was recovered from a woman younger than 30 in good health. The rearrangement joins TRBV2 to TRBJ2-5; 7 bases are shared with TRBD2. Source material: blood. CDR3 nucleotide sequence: TGTGCCAGCAGTGATGTCGCGGGAGAGTACCAAGAGACCCAGTACTTC. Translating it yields CASSDVAGEYQETQYF. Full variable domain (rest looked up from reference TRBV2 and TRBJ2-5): EPEVTQTPSHQVTQMGQEVILRCVPISNHLYFYWYRQILGQKVEFLVSFYNNEISEKSEIFDDQFSVERPDGSNFTLKIRSTKLEDSAMYFCASSDVAGEYQETQYFGPGTRLLVL.